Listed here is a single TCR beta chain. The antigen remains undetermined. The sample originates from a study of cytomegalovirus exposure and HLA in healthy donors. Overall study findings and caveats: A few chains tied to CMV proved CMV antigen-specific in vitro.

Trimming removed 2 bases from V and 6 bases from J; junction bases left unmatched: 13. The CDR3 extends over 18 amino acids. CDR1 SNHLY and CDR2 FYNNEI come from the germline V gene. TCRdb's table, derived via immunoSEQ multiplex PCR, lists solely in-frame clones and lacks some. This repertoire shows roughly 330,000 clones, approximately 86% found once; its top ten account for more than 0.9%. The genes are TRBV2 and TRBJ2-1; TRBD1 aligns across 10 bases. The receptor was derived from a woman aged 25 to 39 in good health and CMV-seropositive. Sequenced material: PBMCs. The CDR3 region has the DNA TGTGCCAGCAGTGAACCGCGCATAACCCGGGACAGGGGCAATGAGCAGTTCTTC. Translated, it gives CASSEPRITRDRGNEQFF.